These 2 T cell receptor beta chains originate from one sample sequenced in a study of Ad26.COV2.S vaccination and SARS-CoV-2 variants. This table comes from immunoSEQ multiplex PCR, and its TCRdb copy is limited to in-frame clones, with some not included. The data show just over 350,000 clones, with 85% seen just once and less than 4% held by the top ten. Treatment defined: 19 received Ad26.COV2.S at low or high dose, single or two shots; several received placebo; per-sample allocation not given. Collection of the samples took place on day 63 after the first injection of vaccine or placebo. The source was peripheral blood, collected in a trial of Ad26.COV2.S vaccine versus placebo. All receptors derive from a person between 18 and 65 years old who received the Ad26.COV2.S COVID-19 vaccine or a placebo.

The chain uses TRBV5-1 and TRBJ2-1, with D possibly TRBD1 on 6 matching bases. Trimming shortened V by 2 bases and J by 1 base, and 16 bases separated the two germline ends. CDR1 is SGHRS, CDR2 YFSETQ, per germline. There are 17 residues in the CDR3. CDR3 region: CASSFNSGTPSYNEQFF. CDR3 DNA: TGCGCCAGCAGCTTCAACTCCGGGACACCTTCCTACAATGAGCAGTTCTTC.

The chain's CDR3 is CSVDTETQYF. CDR3 in DNA: TGCAGCGTTGACACGGAGACCCAGTACTTC. J is TRBJ2-5 and V is TRBV29-1; no clear D. CDR1 is SQVTM, CDR2 ANQGSEA, per germline. The CDR3 is made up of 10 amino acids. Trimming shortened V by 3 bases and J by 5 bases, and 4 bases separated the two germline ends.